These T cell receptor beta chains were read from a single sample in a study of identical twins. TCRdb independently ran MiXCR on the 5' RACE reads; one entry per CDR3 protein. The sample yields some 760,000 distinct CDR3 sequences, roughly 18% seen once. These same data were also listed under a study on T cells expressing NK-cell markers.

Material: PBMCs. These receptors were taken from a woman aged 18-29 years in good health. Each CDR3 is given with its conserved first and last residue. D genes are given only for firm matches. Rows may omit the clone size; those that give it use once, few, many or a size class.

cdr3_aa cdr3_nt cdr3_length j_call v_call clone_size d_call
CSVFRGVAFF TGCAGCGTTTTTAGGGGGGTAGCTTTCTTT 10 TRBJ1-1 TRBV29-1 NA NA
CASSRGILAGRGTYNEQFF TGTGCCAGCAGCCGGGGGATCCTAGCGGGACGAGGGACCTACAATGAGCAGTTCTTC 19 TRBJ2-1 TRBV11-2 many TRBD2
CSANSGQETQYF TGCAGCGCCAACTCGGGACAAGAGACCCAGTACTTC 12 TRBJ2-5 TRBV29-1 NA NA
CSARRNLGAGGTYNEQFF TGCAGTGCTAGACGGAACCTCGGAGCGGGGGGCACCTACAATGAGCAGTTCTTC 18 TRBJ2-1 TRBV20-1 NA TRBD2
CASGRGRDQYF TGTGCCAGCGGACGGGGTAGGGACCAGTACTTC 11 TRBJ2-5 TRBV9 NA NA
CSARESSGLPISSYNEQFF TGCAGTGCTAGAGAATCATCGGGTTTACCGATTAGCTCCTACAATGAGCAGTTCTTC 19 TRBJ2-1 TRBV20-1 NA NA
CASTIRTAKNIQYF TGTGCCAGCACCATACGTACAGCTAAAAACATTCAGTACTTC 14 TRBJ2-4 TRBV25-1 NA NA
CASSERGGGDTQYF TGCGCCAGCAGCGAGCGGGGGGGAGGAGATACGCAGTATTTT 14 TRBJ2-3 TRBV5-1 once TRBD2
CASRASRGRFSEQYF TGTGCCAGCAGGGCGTCTAGGGGGCGCTTCAGCGAGCAGTACTTC 15 TRBJ2-7 TRBV27 NA TRBD1
CASSTKASGSYEQYF TGTGCCAGCAGCACGAAGGCTAGCGGAAGTTACGAGCAGTACTTC 15 TRBJ2-7 TRBV12-3/TRBV12-4 NA TRBD2
CASSLEDSDYNEQFF TGTGCCAGCAGCTTAGAGGATAGCGACTACAATGAGCAGTTCTTC 15 TRBJ2-1 TRBV7-8 NA NA
CATNRGQTYEQYF TGTGCCACCAACAGGGGGCAAACCTACGAGCAGTACTTC 13 TRBJ2-7 TRBV24-1 NA TRBD1
CASSQQEGYQQFF TGTGCCAGCAGCCAGCAAGAGGGTTACCAGCAGTTCTTC 13 TRBJ2-1 TRBV6-1 many NA
CASSFGRTSISYEQYF TGCGCCAGCAGCTTTGGCAGGACAAGCATTTCCTACGAGCAGTACTTC 16 TRBJ2-7 TRBV5-1 NA NA
CGVARQGSFGELFF TGCGGCGTCGCCCGACAGGGGAGCTTTGGGGAGCTGTTTTTT 14 TRBJ2-2 TRBV29-1 NA TRBD1